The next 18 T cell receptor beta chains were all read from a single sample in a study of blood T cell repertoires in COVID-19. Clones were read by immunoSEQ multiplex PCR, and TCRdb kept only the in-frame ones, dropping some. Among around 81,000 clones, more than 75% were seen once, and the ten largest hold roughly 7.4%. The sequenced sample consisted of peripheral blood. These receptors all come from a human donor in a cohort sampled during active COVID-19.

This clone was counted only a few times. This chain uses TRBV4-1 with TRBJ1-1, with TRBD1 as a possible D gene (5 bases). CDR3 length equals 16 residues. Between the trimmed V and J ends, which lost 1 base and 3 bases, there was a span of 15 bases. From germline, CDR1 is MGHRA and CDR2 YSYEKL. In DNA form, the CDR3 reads TGCGCCAGCAGCCAAGCTCCCAGGGTGGCGGACACTGAAGCTTTCTTT. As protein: CASSQAPRVADTEAFF.

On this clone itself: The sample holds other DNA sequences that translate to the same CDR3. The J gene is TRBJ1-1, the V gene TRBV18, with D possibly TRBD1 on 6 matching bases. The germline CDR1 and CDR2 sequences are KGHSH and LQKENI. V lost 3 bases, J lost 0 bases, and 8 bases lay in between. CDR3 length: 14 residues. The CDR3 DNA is TGTGCCAGCTCACCTCAGGGGTTGAACACTGAAGCTTTCTTT. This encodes CASSPQGLNTEAFF.

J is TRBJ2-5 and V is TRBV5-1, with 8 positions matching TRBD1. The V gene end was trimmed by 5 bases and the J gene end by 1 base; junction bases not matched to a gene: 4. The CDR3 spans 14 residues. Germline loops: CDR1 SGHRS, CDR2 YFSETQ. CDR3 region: CASRPGQGQETQYF. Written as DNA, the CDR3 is TGCGCCAGCAGACCTGGACAGGGCCAAGAGACCCAGTACTTC.

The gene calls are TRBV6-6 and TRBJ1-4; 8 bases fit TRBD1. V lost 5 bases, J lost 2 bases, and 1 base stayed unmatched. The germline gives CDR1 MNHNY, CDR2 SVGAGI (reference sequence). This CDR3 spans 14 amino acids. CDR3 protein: CASSRQGTNEKLFF. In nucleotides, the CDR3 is TGTGCCAGCAGTCGACAGGGGACTAATGAAAAACTGTTTTTT.

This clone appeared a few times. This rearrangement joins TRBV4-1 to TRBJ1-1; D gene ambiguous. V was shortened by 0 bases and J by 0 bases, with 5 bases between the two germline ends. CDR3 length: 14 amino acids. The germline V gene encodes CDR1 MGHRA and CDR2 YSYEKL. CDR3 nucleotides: TGCGCCAGCAGCCAAGAACGGTTGAACACTGAAGCTTTCTTT. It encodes CASSQERLNTEAFF.

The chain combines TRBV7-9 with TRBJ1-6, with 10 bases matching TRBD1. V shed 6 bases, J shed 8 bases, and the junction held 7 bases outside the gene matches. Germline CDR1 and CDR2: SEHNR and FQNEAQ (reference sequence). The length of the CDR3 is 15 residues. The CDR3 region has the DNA TGTGCCAGCAGGGACTACGGGACAGGGGATTCACCCCTCCACTTT. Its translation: CASRDYGTGDSPLHF. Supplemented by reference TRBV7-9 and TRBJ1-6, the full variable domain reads DTGVSQNPRHKITKRGQNVTFRCDPISEHNRLYWYRQTLGQGPEFLTYFQNEAQLEKSRLLSDRFSAERPKGSFSTLEIQRTEQGDSAMYLCASRDYGTGDSPLHFGNGTRLTVT.

DNA for the CDR3: TGTGCCAGCAGTGTCTCTAGCGGGGGGGCCAAGGAGACCCAGTACTTC. It yields the protein CASSVSSGGAKETQYF. The chain employs TRBV6-1 and TRBJ2-5; TRBD2 matches 12 bases. V gave up 4 bases and J gave up 5 bases; unmatched junction bases: 8. Germline lookup yields CDR1 MNHNS and CDR2 SASEGT. The CDR3 loop spans 16 amino acids.

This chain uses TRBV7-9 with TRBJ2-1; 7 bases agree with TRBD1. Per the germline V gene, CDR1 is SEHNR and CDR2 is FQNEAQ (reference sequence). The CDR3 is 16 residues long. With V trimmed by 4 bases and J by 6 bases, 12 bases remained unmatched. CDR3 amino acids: CASSYKLPAGGNEQFF. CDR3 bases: TGTGCCAGCAGCTATAAATTACCCGCAGGGGGCAATGAGCAGTTCTTC. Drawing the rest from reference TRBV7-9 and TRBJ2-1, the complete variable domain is DTGVSQNPRHKITKRGQNVTFRCDPISEHNRLYWYRQTLGQGPEFLTYFQNEAQLEKSRLLSDRFSAERPKGSFSTLEIQRTEQGDSAMYLCASSYKLPAGGNEQFFGPGTRLTVL.

The CDR3 coding sequence is TGTGCCAGCAGTGAAGCAACTAGCGGGGGGGACCAGCAGTTCTTC. Translating it yields CASSEATSGGDQQFF. The V and J genes are TRBV6-1 and TRBJ2-1, with 13 bases matching TRBD2. Germline loops: CDR1 MNHNS, CDR2 SASEGT. The CDR3 extends over 15 amino acids. The junction had 4 bases not matched to a gene; V was cut back by 0 bases and J by 11 bases.

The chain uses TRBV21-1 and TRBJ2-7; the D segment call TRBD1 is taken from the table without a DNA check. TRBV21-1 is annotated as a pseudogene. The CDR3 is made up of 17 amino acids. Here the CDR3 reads CASSNWVGGQGTYEQYF. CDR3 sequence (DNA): TGTGCCAGCAGCAATTGGGTGGGGGGACAGGGGACCTACGAGCAGTACTTC.

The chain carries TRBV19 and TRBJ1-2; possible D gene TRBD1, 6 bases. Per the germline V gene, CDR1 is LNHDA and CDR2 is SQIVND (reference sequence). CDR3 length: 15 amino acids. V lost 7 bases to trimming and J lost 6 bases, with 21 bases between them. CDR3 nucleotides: TGTGCCAGTACCCTGAGGGCAGGGGTATTCGATGGCTACACCTTC. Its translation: CASTLRAGVFDGYTF.

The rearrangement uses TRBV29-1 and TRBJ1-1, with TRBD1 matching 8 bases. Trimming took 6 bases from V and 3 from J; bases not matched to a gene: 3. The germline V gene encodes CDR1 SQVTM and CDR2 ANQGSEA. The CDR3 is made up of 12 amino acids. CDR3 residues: CSVLRGHTEAFF. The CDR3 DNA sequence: TGCAGCGTCCTCAGGGGGCACACTGAAGCTTTCTTT. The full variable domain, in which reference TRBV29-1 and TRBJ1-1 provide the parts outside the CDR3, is SAVISQKPSRDICQRGTSLTIQCQVDSQVTMMFWYRQQPGQSLTLIATANQGSEATYESGFVIDKFPISRPNLTFSTLTVSNMSPEDSSIYLCSVLRGHTEAFFGQGTRLTVV.

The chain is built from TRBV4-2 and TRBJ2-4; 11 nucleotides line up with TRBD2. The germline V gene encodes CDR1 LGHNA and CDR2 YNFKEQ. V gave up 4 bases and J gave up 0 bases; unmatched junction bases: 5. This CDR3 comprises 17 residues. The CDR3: CASSLSSGGQAKNIQYF. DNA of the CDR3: TGTGCCAGCAGCCTCTCTAGCGGGGGGCAAGCCAAAAACATTCAGTACTTC.

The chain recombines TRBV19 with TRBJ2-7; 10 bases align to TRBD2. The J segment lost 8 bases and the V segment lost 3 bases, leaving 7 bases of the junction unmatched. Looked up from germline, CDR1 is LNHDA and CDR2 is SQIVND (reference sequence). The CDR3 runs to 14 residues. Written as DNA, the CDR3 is TGTGCCAGTAGTATTGGGACTAGCGTCGGCAAGCAGTACTTC. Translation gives CASSIGTSVGKQYF.

The CDR3 DNA reads TGTGCCAGCTCACCTGGGGAGGACACTGAAGCTTTCTTT. Its translation: CASSPGEDTEAFF. V usage is TRBV18 and J usage is TRBJ1-1; D call uncertain. This CDR3 region has 13 residues. Trimming removed 3 bases at V and 3 bases at J, with 8 bases between. Per the germline V gene, CDR1 is KGHSH and CDR2 is LQKENI.

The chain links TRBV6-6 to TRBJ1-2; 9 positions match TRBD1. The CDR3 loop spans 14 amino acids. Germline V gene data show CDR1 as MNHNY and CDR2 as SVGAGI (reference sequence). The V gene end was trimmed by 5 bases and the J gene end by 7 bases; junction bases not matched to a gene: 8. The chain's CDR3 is CASSEGQGSGGYTF. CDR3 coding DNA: TGTGCCAGCAGTGAGGGACAGGGATCTGGTGGCTACACCTTC.

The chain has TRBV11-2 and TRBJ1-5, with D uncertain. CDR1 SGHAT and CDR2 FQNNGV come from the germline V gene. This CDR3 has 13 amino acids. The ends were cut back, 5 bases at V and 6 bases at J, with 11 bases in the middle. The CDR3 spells CASSPTGVQPQHF. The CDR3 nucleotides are TGTGCCAGCAGCCCTACCGGGGTTCAGCCCCAGCATTTT.

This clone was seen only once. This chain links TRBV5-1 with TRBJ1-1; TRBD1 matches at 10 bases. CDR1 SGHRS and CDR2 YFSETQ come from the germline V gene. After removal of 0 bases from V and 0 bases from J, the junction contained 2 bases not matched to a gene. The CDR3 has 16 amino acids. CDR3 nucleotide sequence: TGCGCCAGCAGCTTGGTGGGACAGGGGATGAACACTGAAGCTTTCTTT. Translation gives CASSLVGQGMNTEAFF.